These 27 T cell receptor beta chains were sequenced from one sample in a study of metastatic and nonmetastatic thyroid tumors. No treatment of any kind had been given to any patient before thyroid surgery. With MiXCR, TCRdb reprocessed the PCR reads. The data show approximately 44,000 clones, 20% to 30% seen once. The source material was tumor tissue. These receptor sequences come from a female donor with papillary thyroid cancer or a benign thyroid nodule (not recorded which). Some clones in this sample may be carry-over from other donors' samples.

This clone has a count of ten or more. V is TRBV7-2 and J is TRBJ2-3, with D perhaps given as TRBD1 or TRBD2 (6 bases each). V was clipped by 0 bases and J by 4 bases, with 14 bases between them. This CDR3 has 16 residues. Per germline, CDR1 SGHTA and CDR2 FQGNSA. Written as DNA, the CDR3 is TGTGCCAGCAGCTTAGCGTCGGGGGCCGTGGCAGATACGCAGTATTTT. This codes for CASSLASGAVADTQYF.

To note about this clone: This sequence may be a read error, since a much larger clone differs from it by one base. The rearrangement joins TRBV4-2 to TRBJ2-4; D gene ambiguous. The CDR3 has 18 amino acids. The V gene lost 4 bases and the J gene lost 0 bases, with 19 bases spanning the gap. Germline loops: CDR1 LGHNA, CDR2 YNFKEQ. The CDR3 nucleotides read TGTGCCAGCAGCCTACCTGCACAGTATTATAGAGCCAAAAACATTCAGTACTTC. It yields the protein CASSLPAQYYRAKNIQYF.

The chain carries TRBV20-1 and TRBJ2-4; 12 bases fit TRBD2. Unmatched junction bases numbered 9, after V lost 0 bases and J lost 0 bases. Germline lookup yields CDR1 DFQATT and CDR2 SNEGSKA (reference sequence). This CDR3 region has 19 residues. DNA for the CDR3: TGCAGTGCTAGAGATCCCCTAGCGGGAGGGGGACTAGCCAAAAACATTCAGTACTTC. It yields the protein CSARDPLAGGGLAKNIQYF.

Many counts were recorded for this clone. The J gene is TRBJ2-5, the V gene TRBV4-1; 14 bases match TRBD2. The CDR3 loop spans 17 amino acids. The J segment lost 5 bases and the V segment lost 0 bases, leaving 5 bases of the junction unmatched. Germline V gene sequence: CDR1 MGHRA, CDR2 YSYEKL. CDR3: CASSQDGLAGGIETQYF. The DNA of the CDR3 is TGCGCCAGCAGCCAAGATGGACTAGCGGGAGGTATTGAGACCCAGTACTTC.

In this sample, this clone turned up a few times. V gene TRBV4-1 combines with J gene TRBJ2-3; D is ambiguous. Germline values: CDR1 MGHRA, CDR2 YSYEKL. The V end was cut by 0 bases, the J end by 4 bases, with 8 bases between. This CDR3 region has 14 residues. CDR3 coding DNA: TGCGCCAGCAGCCAAGATGAGGTGGCAGATACGCAGTATTTT. Translation: CASSQDEVADTQYF.

This clone was counted many times. This chain uses TRBV14 with TRBJ2-4; possible D gene TRBD1, 5 bases. V lost 1 base, J lost 10 bases, and 5 bases lay in between. CDR1 is SGHDN, CDR2 FVKESK, per germline. CDR3 length: 11 residues. The DNA of the CDR3 is TGTGCCAGCAGCCAAGGGACAATTCAGTACTTC. Translation: CASSQGTIQYF.

In the case of this clone: Relative to the germline gene, one junction end is altered; a read error may explain this. The V gene is TRBV20-1, the J gene TRBJ1-2; 7 bases map to TRBD1. CDR1 is DFQATT, CDR2 SNEGSKA, per germline (reference sequence). This CDR3 comprises 17 residues. Here the CDR3 reads CSARDRGWTGINYGYAF. CDR3 in DNA: TGCAGTGCTAGAGATCGTGGCTGGACAGGAATTAACTATGGCTACGCCTTC.

For this clone: A read error may account for a junction end that differs from germline. The CDR3 coding sequence is TGTGCCAGCAGCTTTCAGGGGAACTATGGCTCCACCTTC. Translated: CASSFQGNYGSTF. The J gene is TRBJ1-2, the V gene TRBV7-2; a weak D match, TRBD1 (6 bases). This CDR3 is 13 amino acids long. Per the germline V gene, CDR1 is SGHTA and CDR2 is FQGNSA.

The chain joins TRBV10-2 to TRBJ2-7; unclear D gene. The CDR3 length is 12 residues. Germline CDR1 reads WSHSY; CDR2 reads SAAADI. Trimming removed 5 bases from V and 3 bases from J, with 8 bases in between. The DNA of the CDR3 is TGCGCCAGCAGTTATCTCCGCTACGAGCAGTACTTC. Amino acid sequence: CASSYLRYEQYF.

This clone has only a few counts. The same CDR3 arises from other DNA sequences in this sample as well. V and J are TRBV6-1 and TRBJ2-1; TRBD2 agrees at 11 bases. The germline V gene has CDR1 MNHNS and CDR2 SASEGT. The CDR3 length is 16 residues. V lost 4 bases, J lost 10 bases, and 12 bases stayed unmatched. The CDR3 DNA reads TGTGCCAGCAGTGGGGGTACTAGCGGGAGTCTGAAGGAGCAGTTCTTC. Protein sequence: CASSGGTSGSLKEQFF.

This clone has only a few counts. The chain couples TRBV6-1 to TRBJ1-2; a weak D match, TRBD1 (6 bases). Germline CDR1 reads MNHNS; CDR2 reads SASEGT. The CDR3 loop spans 15 amino acids. Between the trimmed V and J ends, which lost 4 bases and 4 bases, there was a span of 16 bases. The CDR3 region has the DNA TGTGCCAGCAGTGGCCGGGGTGGGGGCAGCTATGGCTACACCTTC. Protein product: CASSGRGGGSYGYTF.

This clone has ten or more counts. The chain carries TRBV7-2 and TRBJ1-2; the D gene is possibly TRBD1 (5 bases). Trimming stripped 5 bases from V and 14 bases from J, with 24 bases between. Germline assignment: CDR1 SGHTA and CDR2 FQGNSA. This CDR3 has 14 amino acids. CDR3 amino acids: CASSPPRADGRGTF. In DNA form, the CDR3 reads TGTGCCAGCAGCCCCCCCAGGGCAGACGGCCGGGGGACCTTC.

The chain joins TRBV11-2 to TRBJ2-1; TRBD1 might be the D (6 bases). Germline V gene lookup returns CDR1 SGHAT and CDR2 FQNNGV. V dropped 4 bases and J dropped 1 base, with 11 bases sitting between them. This CDR3 has 15 amino acids. The CDR3 DNA is TGTGCCAGCAGCTACAGGGAAAGTTCCTACAATGAGCAGTTCTTC. Its protein product is CASSYRESSYNEQFF.

This clone was seen more than once but under ten times. This chain links TRBV28 with TRBJ2-7; TRBD1 agrees at 7 bases. Germline CDR1 MDHEN, CDR2 SYDVKM. The CDR3 consists of 15 residues. Trimming cost V 2 bases and J 7 bases; bases outside gene matches: 11. CDR3: CASSLGDSYWMEQYF. CDR3 nucleotide sequence: TGTGCCAGCAGTTTAGGGGACAGTTATTGGATGGAGCAGTACTTC.

The rearrangement uses TRBV5-1 and TRBJ2-1; a weak D match, TRBD2 (6 bases). V dropped 0 bases and J dropped 8 bases, with 9 bases sitting between them. Per the germline V gene, CDR1 is SGHRS and CDR2 is YFSETQ. This CDR3 has 13 amino acids. The CDR3 sequence: CASSLEREDEQFF. CDR3 bases: TGCGCCAGCAGCTTGGAGAGGGAGGATGAGCAGTTCTTC.

This clone was counted ten times or more. The chain combines TRBV9 with TRBJ2-2; D is perhaps TRBD1 or TRBD2 (6 bases each). The CDR3 totals 15 residues. Trimming stripped 6 bases from V and 4 bases from J, with 16 bases between. Germline V gene sequence: CDR1 SGDLS, CDR2 YYNGEE. The CDR3 DNA sequence: TGTGCCAGCACTTCAGGGGTTAGCGGCACCGGGGAGCTGTTTTTT. Translating it yields CASTSGVSGTGELFF.

This clone was detected ten times or more. This CDR3 is CSATSPGGATEAFF. The CDR3 region has the DNA TGCAGTGCTACTTCCCCAGGGGGCGCGACTGAAGCTTTCTTT. The chain links TRBV20-1 to TRBJ1-1; 8 bases map to TRBD1. Germline trimming cut 4 bases from V and 5 bases from J; bases unmatched to any gene: 9. The CDR3 runs 14 residues. Germline lookup yields CDR1 DFQATT and CDR2 SNEGSKA (reference sequence).

This clone was seen a handful of times. This rearrangement joins TRBV20-1 to TRBJ2-1, with TRBD2 matching over 9 bases. CDR1 is DFQATT, CDR2 SNEGSKA, per germline (reference sequence). The CDR3 runs to 14 residues. The J segment lost 4 bases and the V segment lost 8 bases, leaving 9 bases of the junction unmatched. CDR3 nucleotide sequence: TGCAGTCTGAGCGGCGGGAGGGCTTACAATGAGCAGTTCTTC. Protein product: CSLSGGRAYNEQFF.

The chain combines TRBV29-1 with TRBJ2-2; 12 bases map to TRBD2. Trimming removed 4 bases from V and 6 bases from J; junction bases left unmatched: 18. The CDR3 sequence is 19 residues long. Germline assignment: CDR1 SQVTM and CDR2 ANQGSEA. CDR3: CSVALTSGSPPGGAGELFF. The CDR3 DNA is TGCAGCGTTGCCCTGACTAGCGGGAGCCCGCCGGGGGGTGCCGGGGAGCTGTTTTTT.

V and J are TRBV18 and TRBJ1-2; D is ambiguous. Germline values: CDR1 KGHSH, CDR2 LQKENI. The CDR3 contains 15 residues. V was pared by 2 bases and J by 3 bases, with 13 bases between. CDR3 sequence reads: CASSPGRDRYYGYTF. DNA for the CDR3: TGTGCCAGCTCACCAGGAAGAGACCGGTACTATGGCTACACCTTC.

The chain carries TRBV5-1 and TRBJ2-1; 13 bases are a match to TRBD2. The germline V gene has CDR1 SGHRS and CDR2 YFSETQ. This CDR3 is 16 amino acids long. V gave up 0 bases and J gave up 9 bases; unmatched junction bases: 6. The CDR3, as DNA: TGCGCCAGCAGCTTGGCTGGACTAGCGGGAGATCTTGAGCAGTTCTTC. Protein: CASSLAGLAGDLEQFF.

By sample fraction, this clone is medium-sized. V usage is TRBV5-1 and J usage is TRBJ2-3; TRBD1 matches at 10 bases. The junction had 11 bases not matched to a gene; V was cut back by 4 bases and J by 3 bases. This CDR3 comprises 17 residues. Germline V gene lookup returns CDR1 SGHRS and CDR2 YFSETQ. CDR3 in amino acids: CASSTYSTGGETDTQYF. CDR3 in DNA: TGCGCCAGCAGCACCTACTCGACAGGGGGCGAGACAGATACGCAGTATTTT. The full variable domain, rest sourced from reference TRBV5-1 and TRBJ2-3, is KAGVTQTPRYLIKTRGQQVTLSCSPISGHRSVSWYQQTPGQGLQFLFEYFSETQRNKGNFPGRFSGRQFSNSRSEMNVSTLELGDSALYLCASSTYSTGGETDTQYFGPGTRLTVL.

A word on this clone: Mismatch with germline at one junction end may stem from a read error. The chain links TRBV2 to TRBJ2-7; 8 positions match TRBD1. CDR3 size: 13 residues. Germline V gene lookup returns CDR1 SNHLY and CDR2 FYNNEI. CDR3 sequence reads: CVSTTGQGYEQCF. The CDR3 DNA is TGTGTCAGCACTACCGGACAGGGATACGAGCAGTGCTTC.

This clone is categorized as medium-sized. This rearrangement joins TRBV27 to TRBJ1-6; the D gene is possibly TRBD1 (6 bases). This CDR3 is built from 15 residues. The germline V gene encodes CDR1 MNHEY and CDR2 SMNVEV (reference sequence). The V end lost 1 base, the J end lost 6 bases, and 10 bases lay between the germline ends. In DNA, the CDR3 is TGTGCCAGCAGTTTATTGTGGGGGGCTAATTCACCCCTCCACTTT. Translation gives CASSLLWGANSPLHF.

The chain combines TRBV6-1 with TRBJ1-5; D unresolved. Germline-derived CDR1 and CDR2 are MNHNS and SASEGT. The CDR3 totals 13 residues. V lost 0 bases and J lost 1, with 1 base in between. Here the CDR3 reads CASSEASNQPQHF. The CDR3 DNA sequence: TGTGCCAGCAGTGAAGCGAGCAATCAGCCCCAGCATTTT.

This clone is medium-sized in the sample. The rearrangement joins TRBV4-2 to TRBJ1-5; 10 bases match TRBD1. Germline-derived CDR1 and CDR2 are LGHNA and YNFKEQ. This CDR3 comprises 15 residues. V lost 0 bases and J lost 9; bases outside the gene matches: 5. The CDR3 loop is CASSQDLTGGRPQHF. CDR3 bases: TGTGCCAGCAGCCAAGATCTGACAGGGGGCCGGCCCCAGCATTTT.

A few counts support this clone. The chain is built from TRBV28 and TRBJ2-1; 16 bases match TRBD2. Unmatched junction bases numbered 4, after V lost 8 bases and J lost 3 bases. Germline V gene lookup returns CDR1 MDHEN and CDR2 SYDVKM. The CDR3 totals 16 residues. CDR3 nucleotide sequence: TGTGCCAGCGGGACTAGCGGGAGGGCCGGCTACAATGAGCAGTTCTTC. Translated, it gives CASGTSGRAGYNEQFF.